The source of this TCR beta chain is a study of OX40 agonist ivuxolimab in advanced cancers. Study as a whole: Each dose-escalation patient presented with hepatocellular carcinoma, melanoma, renal cell or head and neck cancer. The dose-escalation cohort was over 65% male, with a mean age of about 60 years, ranging roughly 23 to 85. The study's findings and limits: More expanded clones were seen, on average, in CD8+ T cells than in CD4+. Among the lowest peripheral clonal expansion occurred in 0.1-3.0 mg/kg partial responders.

Repertoires were generated with immunoSEQ multiplex PCR, while TCRdb's copy carries only in-frame clones and drops some. Here the sample spans 52,000 or so clones, 65% to 85% being singletons. V dropped 3 bases and J dropped 0 bases, with 6 bases sitting between them. The CDR3 contains 14 residues. The germline V gene encodes CDR1 MNHNS and CDR2 SASEGT. Concerning this clone: Its cognate antigen is unknown.

This sequence originates from an adult with an advanced solid tumor such as melanoma, head and neck, liver or kidney cancer. V is TRBV6-1 and J is TRBJ1-5; perhaps TRBD1 as D (5 bases). The specimen comprised CD4+ or CD8+ T cells sorted from blood, sampled in a trial of the OX40 agonist ivuxolimab. CDR3 nucleotides: TGTGCCAGCAGTGAGGGGGATAGCAATCAGCCCCAGCATTTT. Translation: CASSEGDSNQPQHF.